These 18 T cell receptor beta chains originate from one sample sequenced in a study of cytomegalovirus exposure and HLA in healthy donors. A multiplex PCR was run with 60 Vbeta primers and 13 Jbeta primers. Assay: immunoSEQ multiplex PCR; the TCRdb copy retains only in-frame clones and omits some. The sample holds 200,000 to 250,000 clones, 85% to 90% seen once. The sample consisted of PBMCs. The receptors shown here come from a human donor in good health.

The genes are TRBV21-1 and TRBJ1-1. TRBV21-1 is shown as a pseudogene. The CDR3 totals 14 residues. In nucleotides, the CDR3 is TGTGCCAGCAGCAGGCCAGGGAGGGACACTGAAGCTTTCTTT. Its protein product is CASSRPGRDTEAFF.

The chain carries TRBV6-1 and TRBJ2-5; D may be TRBD1 (6 bases). From germline, CDR1 is MNHNS and CDR2 SASEGT. The CDR3 consists of 15 residues. V lost 6 bases to trimming and J lost 5 bases, with 19 bases between them. CDR3 DNA: TGTGCCAGCAGCGAGGGTCAGGGGAGCATGGAGACCCAGTACTTC. Its protein product is CASSEGQGSMETQYF.

The CDR3 protein is CASSLVAEGDTQYF. The CDR3 nucleotides are TGTGCCAGCAGCTTGGTGGCCGAGGGAGATACGCAGTATTTT. The V call is TRBV5-5, the J call TRBJ2-3, with a tentative D call TRBD2 (5 bases). The CDR3 has 14 amino acids. Looked up from germline, CDR1 is SGHKS and CDR2 is YYEKEE (reference sequence). V was cut by 0 bases and J by 5 bases, with 10 bases left in between.

This clone was detected a few times. This CDR3 is CASSPALAGAIENEQYF. The CDR3 DNA is TGTGCCAGCAGCCCGGCGCTAGCGGGCGCCATAGAAAACGAGCAGTACTTC. The chain uses TRBV7-2 and TRBJ2-7; 8 bases are a match to TRBD2. Trimming removed 5 bases from V and 5 bases from J; junction bases left unmatched: 17. The CDR3 is 17 residues long. Germline CDR1 reads SGHTA; CDR2 reads FQGNSA. The full variable domain, with the rest looked up from reference TRBV7-2 and TRBJ2-7, is GAGVSQSPSNKVTEKGKDVELRCDPISGHTALYWYRQSLGQGLEFLIYFQGNSAPDKSGLPSDRFSAERTGGSVSTLTIQRTQQEDSAVYLCASSPALAGAIENEQYFGPGTRLTVT.

The chain joins TRBV15 to TRBJ2-7, with D possibly TRBD2 on 7 matching bases. CDR1 and CDR2 from the germline V gene are LNHNV and YYDKDF (reference sequence). The V end lost 2 bases, the J end lost 4 bases, and 18 bases lay between the germline ends. The CDR3 spans 16 residues. Written as DNA, the CDR3 is TGTGCCACCAGCAGACAAGACACGGGGGGCTCGTACGAGCAGTACTTC. Translated: CATSRQDTGGSYEQYF. Drawing the rest from reference TRBV15 and TRBJ2-7, the complete variable domain is DAMVIQNPRYQVTQFGKPVTLSCSQTLNHNVMYWYQQKSSQAPKLLFHYYDKDFNNEADTPDNFQSRRPNTSFCFLDIRSPGLGDTAMYLCATSRQDTGGSYEQYFGPGTRLTVT.

CDR3 region: CASSELTSGRAGDEQYF. In nucleotides, the CDR3 is TGTGCCAGCAGTGAATTGACTAGCGGGAGGGCCGGTGACGAGCAGTACTTC. V is TRBV25-1 and J is TRBJ2-7; 14 bases line up with TRBD2. CDR3 length: 17 amino acids. V shed 1 base, J shed 5 bases, and the junction held 7 bases outside the gene matches. Looked up from germline, CDR1 is MGHDK and CDR2 is SYGVNS.

V and J are TRBV6-5 and TRBJ2-1; TRBD2 aligns across 16 bases. The CDR3 is 15 amino acids. CDR1 MNHEY and CDR2 SVGAGI come from the germline V gene. V dropped 6 bases and J dropped 7; count of bases not matched to a gene: 3. CDR3 coding DNA: TGTGCCAGCAGGGTGGGACTAGCGGGAGGGAATGAGCAGTTCTTC. Protein sequence: CASRVGLAGGNEQFF.

The chain uses TRBV15 and TRBJ2-7; TRBD1 agrees at 7 bases. Germline-derived CDR1 and CDR2 are LNHNV and YYDKDF (reference sequence). This CDR3 contains 15 residues. V shed 0 bases and J 1 base; nucleotides not matched to a gene: 3. CDR3 nucleotide sequence: TGTGCCACCAGCAGAGATCGGGGACAGTCCTACGAGCAGTACTTC. Translating gives CATSRDRGQSYEQYF. The variable domain in full, completed from reference TRBV15 and TRBJ2-7, reads DAMVIQNPRYQVTQFGKPVTLSCSQTLNHNVMYWYQQKSSQAPKLLFHYYDKDFNNEADTPDNFQSRRPNTSFCFLDIRSPGLGDTAMYLCATSRDRGQSYEQYFGPGTRLTVT.

The rearrangement links TRBV5-4 to TRBJ2-1; tentatively, D is TRBD2 (6 bases). Germline V gene data show CDR1 as SGHNT and CDR2 as YYREEE (reference sequence). The V and J ends lost 2 bases and 9 bases respectively, with 15 bases between them. The CDR3 is 14 amino acids. This CDR3 reads CASSFPGREREQFF. The CDR3 coding sequence is TGTGCCAGCAGCTTCCCCGGGAGAGAGCGTGAGCAGTTCTTC.

This clone was seen only a few times. The sample holds other DNA sequences that translate to the same CDR3. This chain joins TRBV4-1 and TRBJ2-1; D is undetermined. Germline assignment: CDR1 MGHRA and CDR2 YSYEKL. This CDR3 is built from 13 residues. Trimming left V 1 base short and J 7 bases short, with 8 bases between. CDR3 in amino acids: CASSQASGNEQFF. The DNA of the CDR3 is TGCGCCAGCAGCCAAGCGTCCGGGAATGAGCAGTTCTTC.

V gene TRBV28 combines with J gene TRBJ2-6; D is ambiguous. The V gene lost 2 bases and the J gene lost 1 base, with 3 bases spanning the gap. CDR3 length: 14 residues. The germline V gene encodes CDR1 MDHEN and CDR2 SYDVKM. The CDR3 loop is CASSLLSGANVLTF. CDR3 DNA sequence: TGTGCCAGCAGTTTACTATCTGGGGCCAACGTCCTGACTTTC. Full variable domain (outside the CDR3, taken from reference TRBV28 and TRBJ2-6): DVKVTQSSRYLVKRTGEKVFLECVQDMDHENMFWYRQDPGLGLRLIYFSYDVKMKEKGDIPEGYSVSREKKERFSLILESASTNQTSMYLCASSLLSGANVLTFGAGSRLTVL.

The chain carries TRBV5-1 and TRBJ2-3; TRBD2 aligns across 12 bases. Germline V gene lookup returns CDR1 SGHRS and CDR2 YFSETQ. V shed 4 bases, J shed 6 bases, and the junction held 12 bases outside the gene matches. CDR3 size: 17 residues. Here the CDR3 DNA reads TGCGCCAGCAGCACCGAGTGGACTAGCGGGATTGGGGATACGCAGTATTTT. This sequence encodes CASSTEWTSGIGDTQYF.

Points on this clone: An end of the junction does not agree with germline; a read error may underlie this. J is TRBJ2-1 and V is TRBV7-9, with TRBD1 matching over 8 bases. Per the germline V gene, CDR1 is SEHNR and CDR2 is FQNEAQ (reference sequence). The CDR3 has 15 residues. The CDR3 region is CSSSLGGQAFSEQFF. CDR3 DNA: TGTTCCAGCAGCTTAGGGGGACAGGCTTTCTCTGAGCAGTTCTTC.

The V and J genes are TRBV28 and TRBJ2-7, with 9 nucleotides matching TRBD2. The CDR3 sequence is 16 residues long. V dropped 3 bases and J dropped 2; count of bases not matched to a gene: 8. Looked up from germline, CDR1 is MDHEN and CDR2 is SYDVKM. CDR3 in amino acids: CASSFSYGTSTYEQYF. Written as DNA, the CDR3 is TGTGCCAGCAGTTTTTCTTATGGGACTAGCACCTACGAGCAGTACTTC.

The rearrangement uses TRBV7-9 and TRBJ2-2; D gene uncertain. V lost 2 bases and J 0 bases, leaving 10 bases between the germline ends. Per germline, CDR1 SEHNR and CDR2 FQNEAQ (reference sequence). This CDR3 comprises 16 residues. The CDR3 nucleotides are TGTGCCAGCAGCTTATCGCGGAGTTCGAACACCGGGGAGCTGTTTTTT. Translating it yields CASSLSRSSNTGELFF.

Details on this clone: Other DNA sequences of this sample code for an identical CDR3. This chain uses TRBV30 with TRBJ1-1; 8 nucleotides agree with TRBD1. Germline lookup yields CDR1 GTSNPN and CDR2 SVGIG (reference sequence). The CDR3 runs 13 residues. V was clipped by 5 bases and J by 4 bases; unmatched bases: 6. DNA of the CDR3: TGTGCCTGGTCTGGACAGGGCGGCACTGAAGCTTTCTTT. It translates to CAWSGQGGTEAFF.

The CDR3: CSVEVVGTDTQYF. CDR3 coding DNA: TGCAGCGTGGAGGTCGTCGGCACAGATACGCAGTATTTT. This chain uses TRBV29-1 with TRBJ2-3, with TRBD2 as a possible D gene (5 bases). This CDR3 has 13 amino acids. V dropped 6 bases and J dropped 1 base, with 11 bases sitting between them. The germline V gene has CDR1 SQVTM and CDR2 ANQGSEA.

This clone was recorded a few times. This rearrangement joins TRBV5-1 to TRBJ2-2, with TRBD2 matching 13 bases. V shed 5 bases and J 4 bases; nucleotides not matched to a gene: 2. Germline V lookup: CDR1 SGHRS, CDR2 YFSETQ. The CDR3 covers 15 residues. CDR3 DNA: TGCGCCAGCAGGACTAGCGGGAGGTTCACCGGGGAGCTGTTTTTT. This sequence encodes CASRTSGRFTGELFF.